This T cell receptor beta chain was profiled in a study of T cell responses to AZD1222 COVID-19 vaccine. Findings of the study overall: White British donors predominated, females outnumbered males, and clonal diversity was possibly underestimated. Across the whole spike, CD4 TCRs peaked at regions 160-218 and 743-854. Spike-specific TCR breadth and depth were elevated following two AZD1222 doses.

Produced via immunoSEQ multiplex PCR; TCRdb's table is partial and in-frame only. The sample has some 190,000 clones; roughly 92% are singletons. The germline gives CDR1 MNHEY, CDR2 SVGAGI. V dropped 0 bases and J dropped 8 bases, with 13 bases sitting between them. This CDR3 has 15 amino acids. Worth noting for this clone: Antigen specificity is unknown.

This rearrangement joins TRBV6-5 to TRBJ1-4; a possible D gene is TRBD1 (6 bases). Sequencing was performed on peripheral blood, taken 28 days after the second AZD1222 dose. The clonotype comes from an adult who received the AZD1222 COVID-19 vaccine. The CDR3 DNA reads TGTGCCAGCAGTTACTCGGGCACCCAGGGGGAAAAACTGTTTTTT. It yields the protein CASSYSGTQGEKLFF.